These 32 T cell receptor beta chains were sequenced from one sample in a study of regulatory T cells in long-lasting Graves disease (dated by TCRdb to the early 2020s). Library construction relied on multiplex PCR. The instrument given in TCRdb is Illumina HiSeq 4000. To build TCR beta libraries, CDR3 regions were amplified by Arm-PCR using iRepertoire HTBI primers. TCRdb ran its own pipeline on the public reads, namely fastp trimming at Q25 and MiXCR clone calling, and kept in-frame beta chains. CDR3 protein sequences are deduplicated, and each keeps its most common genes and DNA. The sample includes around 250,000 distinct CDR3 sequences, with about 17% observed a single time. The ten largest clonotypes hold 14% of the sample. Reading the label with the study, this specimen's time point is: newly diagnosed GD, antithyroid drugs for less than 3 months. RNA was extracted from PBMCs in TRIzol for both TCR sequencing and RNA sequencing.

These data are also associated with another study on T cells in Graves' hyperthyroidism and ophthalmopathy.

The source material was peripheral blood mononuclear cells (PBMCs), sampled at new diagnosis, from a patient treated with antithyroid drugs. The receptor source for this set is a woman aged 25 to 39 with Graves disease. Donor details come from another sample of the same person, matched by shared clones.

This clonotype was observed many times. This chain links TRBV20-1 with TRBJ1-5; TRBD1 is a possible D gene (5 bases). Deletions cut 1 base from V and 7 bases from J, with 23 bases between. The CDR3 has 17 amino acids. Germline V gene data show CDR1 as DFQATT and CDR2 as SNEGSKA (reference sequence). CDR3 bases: TGCAGTGCTAGAGGTGGCAGGGAAGGGCCATGGGCCCAGCCCCAGCATTTT. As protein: CSARGGREGPWAQPQHF.

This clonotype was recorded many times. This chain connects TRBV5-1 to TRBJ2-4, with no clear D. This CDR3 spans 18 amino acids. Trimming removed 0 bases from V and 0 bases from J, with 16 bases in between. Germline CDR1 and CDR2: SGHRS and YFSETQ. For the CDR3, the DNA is TGCGCCAGCAGCTTGGACGGCCAGCCGGAATTAGCCAAAAACATTCAGTACTTC. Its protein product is CASSLDGQPELAKNIQYF.

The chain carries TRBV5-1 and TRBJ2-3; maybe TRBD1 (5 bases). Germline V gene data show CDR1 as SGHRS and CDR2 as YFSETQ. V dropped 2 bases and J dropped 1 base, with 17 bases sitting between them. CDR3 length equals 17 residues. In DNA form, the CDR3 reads TGCGCCAGCAGCTTTTTTTTAGGGGCAGGAGGCACAGATACGCAGTATTTT. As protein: CASSFFLGAGGTDTQYF.

The CDR3 DNA is TGTGCCAGCTCACCGGGAGGATGGACTGAAGCTTTCTTT. Translating gives CASSPGGWTEAFF. V is TRBV18 and J is TRBJ1-1; D uncertain. Trimming took off 3 bases at V and 5 bases at J, with 10 bases between the two ends. Germline V lookup: CDR1 KGHSH, CDR2 LQKENI. The CDR3 is 13 residues long.

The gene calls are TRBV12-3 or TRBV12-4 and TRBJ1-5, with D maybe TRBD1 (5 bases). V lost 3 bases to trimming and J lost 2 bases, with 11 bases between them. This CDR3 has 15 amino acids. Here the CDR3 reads CASSFLWGGNQPQHF. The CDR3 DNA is TGTGCCAGCAGTTTTCTTTGGGGCGGCAATCAGCCCCAGCATTTT.

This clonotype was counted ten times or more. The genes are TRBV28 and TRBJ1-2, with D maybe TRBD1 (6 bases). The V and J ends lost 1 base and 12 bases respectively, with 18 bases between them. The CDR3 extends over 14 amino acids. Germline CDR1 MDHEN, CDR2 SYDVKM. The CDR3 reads CASSLLVQGTANTF. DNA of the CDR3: TGTGCCAGCAGTTTATTGGTCCAGGGGACGGCTAACACCTTC.

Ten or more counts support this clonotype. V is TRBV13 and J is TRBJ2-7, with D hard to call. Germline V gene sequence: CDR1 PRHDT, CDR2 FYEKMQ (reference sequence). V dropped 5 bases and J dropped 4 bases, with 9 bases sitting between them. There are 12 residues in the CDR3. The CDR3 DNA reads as TGTGCCAGCAGCCCTAGGAATTACGAGCAGTACTTC. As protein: CASSPRNYEQYF.

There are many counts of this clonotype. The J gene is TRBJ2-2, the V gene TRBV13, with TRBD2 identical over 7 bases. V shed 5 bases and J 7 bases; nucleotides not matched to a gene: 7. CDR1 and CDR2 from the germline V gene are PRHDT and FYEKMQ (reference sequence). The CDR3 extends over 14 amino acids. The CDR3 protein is CASSPGLDGGELFF. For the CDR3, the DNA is TGTGCCAGCAGCCCAGGACTAGATGGCGGGGAGCTGTTTTTT.

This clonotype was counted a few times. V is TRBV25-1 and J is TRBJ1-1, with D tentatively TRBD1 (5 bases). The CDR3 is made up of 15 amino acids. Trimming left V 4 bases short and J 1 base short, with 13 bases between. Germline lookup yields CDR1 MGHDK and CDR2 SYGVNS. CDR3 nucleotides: TGTGCCAGCAGTGGAGCGACAGCCAAGAACACTGAAGCTTTCTTT. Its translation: CASSGATAKNTEAFF.

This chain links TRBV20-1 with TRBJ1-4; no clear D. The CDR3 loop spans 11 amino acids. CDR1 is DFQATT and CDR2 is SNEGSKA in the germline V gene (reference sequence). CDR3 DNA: TGCGTGGGCAGAATGAATGAAAAACTGTTTTTT. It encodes CVGRMNEKLFF.

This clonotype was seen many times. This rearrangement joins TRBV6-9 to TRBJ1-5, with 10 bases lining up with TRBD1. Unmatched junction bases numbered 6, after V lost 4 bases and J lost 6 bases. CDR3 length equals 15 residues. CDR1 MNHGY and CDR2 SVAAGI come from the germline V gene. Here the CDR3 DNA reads TGTGCCAGCAGTTCCTCCGGGACAGGGGTTCAGCCCCAGCATTTT. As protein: CASSSSGTGVQPQHF.

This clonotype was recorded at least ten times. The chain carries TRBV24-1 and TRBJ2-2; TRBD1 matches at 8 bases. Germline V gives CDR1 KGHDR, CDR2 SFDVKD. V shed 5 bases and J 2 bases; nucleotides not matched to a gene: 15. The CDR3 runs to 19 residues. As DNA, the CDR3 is TGTGCCACCAGTGCGGAATCAATTGTGGACAGGGATAACACCGGGGAGCTGTTTTTT. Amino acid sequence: CATSAESIVDRDNTGELFF.

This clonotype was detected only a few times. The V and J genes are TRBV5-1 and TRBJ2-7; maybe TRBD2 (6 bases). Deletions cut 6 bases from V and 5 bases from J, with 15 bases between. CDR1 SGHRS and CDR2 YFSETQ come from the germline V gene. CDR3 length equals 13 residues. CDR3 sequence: CASTEEGRNEQYF. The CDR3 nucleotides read TGCGCCAGCACAGAGGAGGGGCGGAACGAGCAGTACTTC.

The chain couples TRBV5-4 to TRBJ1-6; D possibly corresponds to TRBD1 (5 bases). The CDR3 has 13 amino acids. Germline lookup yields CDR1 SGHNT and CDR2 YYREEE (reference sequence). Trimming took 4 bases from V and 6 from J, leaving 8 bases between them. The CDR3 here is CASSGHFNSPLHF. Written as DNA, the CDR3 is TGTGCCAGCAGCGGACATTTTAATTCACCCCTCCACTTT.

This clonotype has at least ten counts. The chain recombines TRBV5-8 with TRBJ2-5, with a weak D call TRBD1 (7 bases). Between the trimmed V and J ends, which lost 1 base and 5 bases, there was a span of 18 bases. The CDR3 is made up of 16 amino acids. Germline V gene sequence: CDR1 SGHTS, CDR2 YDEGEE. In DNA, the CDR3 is TGTGCCAGCAGCTTGACGCGGGACAGATTACTGGAGACCCAGTACTTC. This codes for CASSLTRDRLLETQYF.

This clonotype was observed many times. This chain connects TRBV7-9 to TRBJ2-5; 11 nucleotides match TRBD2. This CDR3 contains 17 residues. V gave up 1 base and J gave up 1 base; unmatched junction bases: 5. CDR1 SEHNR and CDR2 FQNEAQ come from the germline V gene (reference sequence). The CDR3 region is CASSLDLLAGGQETQYF. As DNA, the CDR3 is TGTGCCAGCAGCTTAGATCTCCTAGCGGGGGGCCAAGAGACCCAGTACTTC.

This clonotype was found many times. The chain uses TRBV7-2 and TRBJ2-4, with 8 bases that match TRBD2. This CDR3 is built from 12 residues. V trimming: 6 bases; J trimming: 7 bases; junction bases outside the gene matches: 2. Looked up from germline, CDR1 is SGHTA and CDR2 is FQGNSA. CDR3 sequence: CASSTGGNIQYF. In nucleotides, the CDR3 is TGTGCCAGCAGTACGGGGGGGAACATTCAGTACTTC.

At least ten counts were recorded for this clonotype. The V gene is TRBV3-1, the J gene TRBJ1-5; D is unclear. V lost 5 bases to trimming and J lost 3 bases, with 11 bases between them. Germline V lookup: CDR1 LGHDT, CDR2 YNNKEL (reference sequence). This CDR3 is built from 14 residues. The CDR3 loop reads CASSYSGDNQPQHF. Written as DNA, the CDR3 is TGTGCCAGCAGCTATTCAGGAGACAATCAGCCCCAGCATTTT. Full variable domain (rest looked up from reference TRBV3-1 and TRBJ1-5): DTAVSQTPKYLVTQMGNDKSIKCEQNLGHDTMYWYKQDSKKFLKIMFSYNNKELIINETVPNRFSPKSPDKAHLNLHINSLELGDSAVYFCASSYSGDNQPQHFGDGTRLSIL.

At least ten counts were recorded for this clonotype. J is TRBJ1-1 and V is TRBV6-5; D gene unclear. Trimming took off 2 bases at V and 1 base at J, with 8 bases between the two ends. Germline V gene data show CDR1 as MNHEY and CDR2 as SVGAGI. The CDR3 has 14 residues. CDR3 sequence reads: CASSYAYGNTEAFF. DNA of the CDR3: TGTGCCAGCAGTTACGCCTACGGGAACACTGAAGCTTTCTTT.

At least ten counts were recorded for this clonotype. CDR3 residues: CASSLSPHVVANEKLFF. The CDR3 DNA follows: TGTGCCAGCAGTTTATCCCCACATGTGGTGGCTAATGAAAAACTGTTTTTT. The chain links TRBV12-3 or TRBV12-4 to TRBJ1-4, with D unclear. V was cut by 2 bases and J by 3 bases, with 16 bases left in between. This CDR3 has 17 amino acids.

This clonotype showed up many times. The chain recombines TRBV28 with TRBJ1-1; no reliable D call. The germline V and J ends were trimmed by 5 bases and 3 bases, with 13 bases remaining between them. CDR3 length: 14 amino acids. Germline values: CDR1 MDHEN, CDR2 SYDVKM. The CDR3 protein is CASSISRVDTEAFF. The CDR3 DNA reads TGTGCCAGCAGTATCTCACGGGTGGACACTGAAGCTTTCTTT.

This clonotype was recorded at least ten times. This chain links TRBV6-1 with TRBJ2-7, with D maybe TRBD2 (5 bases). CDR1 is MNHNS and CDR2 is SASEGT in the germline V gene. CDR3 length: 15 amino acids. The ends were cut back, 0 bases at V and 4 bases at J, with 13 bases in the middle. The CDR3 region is CASSEAARDYYEQYF. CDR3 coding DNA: TGTGCCAGCAGTGAAGCGGCCAGAGACTATTACGAGCAGTACTTC.

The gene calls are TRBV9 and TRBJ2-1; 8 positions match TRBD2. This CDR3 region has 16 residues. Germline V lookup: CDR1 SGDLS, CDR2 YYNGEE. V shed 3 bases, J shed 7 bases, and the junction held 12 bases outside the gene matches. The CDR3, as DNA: TGTGCCAGCAGCGCTAATTTAGCGGGGAAGAGGAATGAGCAGTTCTTC. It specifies CASSANLAGKRNEQFF.

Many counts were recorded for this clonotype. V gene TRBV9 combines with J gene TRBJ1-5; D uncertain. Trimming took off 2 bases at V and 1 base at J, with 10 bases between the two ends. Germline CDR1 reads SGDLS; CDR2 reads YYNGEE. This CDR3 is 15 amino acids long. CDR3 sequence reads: CASSVGVGSNQPQHF. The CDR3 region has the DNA TGTGCCAGCAGCGTCGGGGTGGGAAGCAATCAGCCCCAGCATTTT. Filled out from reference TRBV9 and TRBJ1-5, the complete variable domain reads DSGVTQTPKHLITATGQRVTLRCSPRSGDLSVYWYQQSLDQGLQFLIQYYNGEERAKGNILERFSAQQFPDLHSELNLSSLELGDSALYFCASSVGVGSNQPQHFGDGTRLSIL.

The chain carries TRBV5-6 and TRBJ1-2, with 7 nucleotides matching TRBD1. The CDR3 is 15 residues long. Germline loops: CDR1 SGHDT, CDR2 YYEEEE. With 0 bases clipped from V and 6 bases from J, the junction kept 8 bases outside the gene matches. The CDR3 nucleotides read TGTGCCAGCAGCTTGGAGTTCTCAGGGGGGGATGGCTACACCTTC. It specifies CASSLEFSGGDGYTF.

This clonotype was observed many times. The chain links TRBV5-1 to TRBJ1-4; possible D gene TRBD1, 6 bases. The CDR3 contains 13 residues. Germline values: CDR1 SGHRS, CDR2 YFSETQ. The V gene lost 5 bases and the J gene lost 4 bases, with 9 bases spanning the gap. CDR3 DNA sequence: TGCGCCAGCAGTGGACAGTTTAATGAAAAACTGTTTTTT. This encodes CASSGQFNEKLFF.

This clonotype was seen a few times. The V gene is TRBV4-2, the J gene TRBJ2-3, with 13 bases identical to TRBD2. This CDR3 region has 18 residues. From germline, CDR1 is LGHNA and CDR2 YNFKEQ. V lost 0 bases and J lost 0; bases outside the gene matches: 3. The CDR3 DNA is TGTGCCAGCAGCCAAGATTGGACTAGCGGGGGAAGCACAGATACGCAGTATTTT. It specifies CASSQDWTSGGSTDTQYF.

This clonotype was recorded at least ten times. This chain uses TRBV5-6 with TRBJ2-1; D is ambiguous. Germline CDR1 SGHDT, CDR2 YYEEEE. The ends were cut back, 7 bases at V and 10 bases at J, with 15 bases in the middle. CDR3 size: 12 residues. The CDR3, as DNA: TGTGCCAGCGGTGTTGGGCAGCAAGAGCAGTTCTTC. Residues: CASGVGQQEQFF.

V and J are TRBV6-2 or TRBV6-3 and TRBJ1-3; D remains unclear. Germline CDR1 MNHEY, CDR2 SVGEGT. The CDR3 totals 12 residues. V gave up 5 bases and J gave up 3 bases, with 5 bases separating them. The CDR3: CASSEIGNTIYF. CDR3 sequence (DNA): TGTGCCAGCAGTGAAATTGGAAACACCATATATTTT.

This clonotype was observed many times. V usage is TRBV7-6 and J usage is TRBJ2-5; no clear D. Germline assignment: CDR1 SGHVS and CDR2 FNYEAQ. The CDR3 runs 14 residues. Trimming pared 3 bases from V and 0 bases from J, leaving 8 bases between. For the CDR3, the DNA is TGTGCCAGCAGCTTCCGACCCAACCAAGAGACCCAGTACTTC. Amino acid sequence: CASSFRPNQETQYF.

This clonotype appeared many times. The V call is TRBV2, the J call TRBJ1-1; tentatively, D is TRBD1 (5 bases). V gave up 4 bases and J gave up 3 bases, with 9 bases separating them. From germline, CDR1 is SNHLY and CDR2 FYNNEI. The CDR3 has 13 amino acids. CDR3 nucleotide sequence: TGTGCCAGCAGTGGTCAGGGATACACTGAAGCTTTCTTT. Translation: CASSGQGYTEAFF. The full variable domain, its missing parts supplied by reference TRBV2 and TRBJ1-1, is EPEVTQTPSHQVTQMGQEVILRCVPISNHLYFYWYRQILGQKVEFLVSFYNNEISEKSEIFDDQFSVERPDGSNFTLKIRSTKLEDSAMYFCASSGQGYTEAFFGQGTRLTVV.

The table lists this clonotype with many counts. In nucleotides, the CDR3 is TGTGCCAGCAGCTTAGCAGGGACCGAGCAGTACTTC. Translated: CASSLAGTEQYF. V and J are TRBV7-9 and TRBJ2-7; D is possibly TRBD1 or TRBD2 (5 bases each). The CDR3 covers 12 residues. Germline-derived CDR1 and CDR2 are SEHNR and FQNEAQ (reference sequence). Trimming removed 0 bases from V and 6 bases from J, with 6 bases in between.